The source of this TCR beta chain is a study of blood T cells in healthy people across ages (dated by TCRdb to the mid-2010s). In the study overall: In model experiments, template switching captured about one uniquely barcoded TCR beta cDNA molecule for every two T cells. The donors were split into four age groups: young (average 16 years), middle-aged (roughly 39), aged (about 56) and long-lived (roughly 77). The study measured age-related changes in TCR beta repertoire diversity using deep sequencing normalized with unique cDNA molecular identifiers. The study analyzed two additional independent replicas of 1 million unique cDNA reads from the same blood draw for two donors, one aged 18 to 29 and one aged 80 or older.

The donors were 40 or so Caucasian individuals from Russia, aged 6 to 90 years, who were systemically healthy. Each donor gave approximately 9.3 milliliters of peripheral blood, collected into EDTA-treated Vacutainer tubes. PBMCs were isolated by Ficoll-Paque density-gradient centrifugation, with at least 7 million obtained per sample. Trizol reagent was used to extract total RNA from the PBMCs, yielding at least 6 micrograms per sample. For every donor, flow cytometry on a PBMC aliquot measured the percentage of naive CD45RAhigh/CD27high T cells. Remarks on this clonotype: What this receptor recognizes is not known. Per-base qualities were not stored, and no clone one base away is much larger.

General findings and caveats noted by the study authors: As age increased, observed TCR beta diversity per million T cells dropped in a roughly linear way, and a significant reduction was already evident by age 40. The CMV infection status of donors was not known, potentially confounding age-related changes in expanded clonotypes. Conclusive comparison of naive and antigen-experienced compartments was prevented by the profiling of bulk unsorted PBMCs. A strong correlation was found between observed TCR beta diversity and the percentage of naive T cells measured by flow cytometry. Estimates of total diversity based on one million sequenced T cells were regarded as lower bounds and as underestimates. Compared with the aged group, the long-lived group had more naive CD4+ T cells, fewer expanded clones and increased TCR diversity, a pattern suggesting age selection.

Receptor libraries were prepared by 5' RACE. Sequencing was performed on an Illumina HiSeq 2500. The second PCR ran for about 7 to 11 cycles and used a J-beta primer mix along with a sample-barcoded 5' primer. A template-switch 5' adaptor carrying 12 random nucleotides introduced a unique molecular identifier onto each TCR beta cDNA molecule. Each sample yielded at least 2.5 million CDR3-containing paired-end reads. First-strand cDNA synthesis was performed from all RNA using the Mint cDNA synthesis kit, with priming by a TRBC-specific oligonucleotide. Following uracil-DNA glycosylase treatment, a first 18-cycle PCR with universal primers M1SS and BC2_uni_R was performed on all cDNA. On the authors' methods: Each sample was normalized by randomly selecting 1 million high-quality reads, each carrying a distinct molecular identifier. Reads with shared molecular identifiers were discarded instead of being binned into consensus sequences. MiTCR, with a Q25 quality threshold and the strictest error-elimination algorithm, was used for CDR3 identification, clonotype clustering and error correction. Lower-bound total TCR beta diversity was estimated with a nonparametric unseen species model using Euler transformation. TCRdb applied fastp at Q25 and MiXCR to the public reads, then kept only in-frame beta chains. When rows share a CDR3 protein, they turn into one entry using the most common DNA and genes. The V and J calls follow TCRdb's processing rather than the paper's. The sample table lists 900,000 to 950,000 distinct CDR3 sequences, approximately 32% of them with a count of one. The leading ten clones occupy roughly a tenth of the sample.

In the germline V gene, CDR1 corresponds to SGHRS and CDR2 to YFSETQ. Measured from the cysteine to the phenylalanine, the CDR3 is 15 residues long. CDR3 DNA is the only sequence kept; it has 45 bases, read in frame from the first base. Trimming takes 1 base from V and 4 bases from J, and the germline ends sit 13 bases apart. Another study also made use of these data, one on T cells of mothers and their children. The second paper further reports: Nine systemically healthy Caucasian individuals, comprising three mothers and their six children, were included as donors. cDNA synthesis consumed the entire amount of extracted RNA, loaded at approximately 1.6 ug RNA in each 15 ul reaction. Sample barcodes and 2-4 random nucleotides were added via the M1S primer in the second PCR. Over 8 million TCR beta CDR3 reads came from each mother, compared with approximately 2.8 million reads from each child. Thymic selection shapes the output of TCR recombination in a similar way in related and unrelated pairs, and inherited differences have a minor effect. Normalized repertoire overlap was always found to be slightly, but never significantly, higher in related mother-child pairs than in unrelated mother-child pairs. With a sensitivity of approximately 100 clones per million clonotypes, no persistent microchimeric T cell clones were detected. To look for features that set related mother-child pairs apart from unrelated individuals, the researchers ran deep NGS to compare the TCR beta repertoires of mothers and children. The mean age was about 37 +/- 4 years for the mothers and around 10 +/- 4 years for the children. Libraries were sequenced on Illumina HiSeq 2000 with 100+100 nt paired-end reads after adapter ligation with NEBNext reagents. Mother and child libraries were prepared a month apart and sequenced in separate runs to prevent cross-contamination. Between roughly 500,000 and 2,300,000 distinct TCR beta clonotypes were identified per donor. Naive TCR beta clonotypes were estimated from low-frequency clonotypes matched to each donor's FACS-determined naive share, without sorting.

The TCR sequence derives from a woman between 40 and 55 years old in good health. The chain was built from TRBV5-1 and TRBJ2-3; D gene: possibly TRBD2, on 5 matching bases. Sequenced: blood. The sequenced DNA: TGCGCCAGCAGCTTGTCGGCTATCGGGGCAGATACGCAGTATTTT. This translates into CASSLSAIGADTQYF.